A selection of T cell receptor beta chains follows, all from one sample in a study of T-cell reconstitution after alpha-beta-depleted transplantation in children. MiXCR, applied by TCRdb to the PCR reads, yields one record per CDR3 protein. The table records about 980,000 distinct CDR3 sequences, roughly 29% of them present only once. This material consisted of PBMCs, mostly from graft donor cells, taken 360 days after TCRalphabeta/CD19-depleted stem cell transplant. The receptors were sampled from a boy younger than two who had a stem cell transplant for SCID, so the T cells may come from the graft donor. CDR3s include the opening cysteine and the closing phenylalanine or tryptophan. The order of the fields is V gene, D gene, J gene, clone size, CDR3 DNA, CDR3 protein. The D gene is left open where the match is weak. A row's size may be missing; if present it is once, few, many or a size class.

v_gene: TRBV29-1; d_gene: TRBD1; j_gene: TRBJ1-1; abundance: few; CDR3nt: TGCAGCGGGGGGACAGGACTCCTCAACACTGAAGCTTTCTTT; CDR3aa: CSGGTGLLNTEAFF
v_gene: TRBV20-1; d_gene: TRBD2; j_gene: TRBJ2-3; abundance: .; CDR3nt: TGCAGTGCTTCCCGGACTAGCGGGGGGACAGATACGCAGTATTTT; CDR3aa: CSASRTSGGTDTQYF
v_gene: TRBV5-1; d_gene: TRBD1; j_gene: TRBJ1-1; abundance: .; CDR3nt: TGCGCCAGCAGCTTGGGATTTAGGACAGGCGGCACTGAAGCTTTCTTT; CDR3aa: CASSLGFRTGGTEAFF
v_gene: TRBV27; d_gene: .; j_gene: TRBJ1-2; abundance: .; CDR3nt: TGTGCCAGCAGGAAAGACAGGTACTATGGCTACACCTTC; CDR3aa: CASRKDRYYGYTF
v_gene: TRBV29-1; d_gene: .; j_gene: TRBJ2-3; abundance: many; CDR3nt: TGCAGCGTTGAAGAGAGGACAGATACGCAGTATTTT; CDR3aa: CSVEERTDTQYF
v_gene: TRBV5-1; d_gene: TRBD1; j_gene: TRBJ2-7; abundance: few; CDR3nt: TGCGCCAGCAGCCGGGGGACCGGGACAGGGACCTACGAGCAGTACTTC; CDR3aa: CASSRGTGTGTYEQYF
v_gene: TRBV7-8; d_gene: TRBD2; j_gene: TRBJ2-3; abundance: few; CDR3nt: TGTGCCAGCAGCCAGACTAGCGGGGGCCTTCTCACTAGCACAGATACGCAGTATTTT; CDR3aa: CASSQTSGGLLTSTDTQYF
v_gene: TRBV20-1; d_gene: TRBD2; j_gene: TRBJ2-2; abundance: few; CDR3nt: TGCAGTGCTCGCCTAGCGGGGGAGACCACCGGGGAGCTGTTTTTT; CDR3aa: CSARLAGETTGELFF
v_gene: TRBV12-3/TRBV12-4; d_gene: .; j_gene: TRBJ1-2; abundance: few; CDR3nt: TGTGCCAGCAGTTTCGAAGTGGGTGGCTACACCTTC; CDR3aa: CASSFEVGGYTF
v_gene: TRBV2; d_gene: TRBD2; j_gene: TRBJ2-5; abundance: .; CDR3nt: TGTGCCAGCAGTGATAGGGCGGGGGTCCAAGAGACCCAGTACTTC; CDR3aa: CASSDRAGVQETQYF
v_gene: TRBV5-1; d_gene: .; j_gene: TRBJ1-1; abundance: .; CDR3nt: TGCGCCAGCAGCGCCGGGGGGCGGGGGGTCACTGAAGCTTTCTTT; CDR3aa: CASSAGGRGVTEAFF
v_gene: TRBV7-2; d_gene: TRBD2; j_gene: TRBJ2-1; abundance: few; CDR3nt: TGTGCCAGCAGCTATACGGGGCGGGGGTCGGATGAGCAGTTCTTC; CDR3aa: CASSYTGRGSDEQFF
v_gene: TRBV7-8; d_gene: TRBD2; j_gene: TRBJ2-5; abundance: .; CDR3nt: TGTGCCAGCAGCTCTCGGACTAGAGGAGAGACCCAGTACTTC; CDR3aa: CASSSRTRGETQYF
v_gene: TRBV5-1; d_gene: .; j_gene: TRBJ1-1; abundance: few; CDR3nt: TGCGCCAGCAGCCCCGACATCCCTCGAATGAACACTGAAGCTTTCTTT; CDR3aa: CASSPDIPRMNTEAFF
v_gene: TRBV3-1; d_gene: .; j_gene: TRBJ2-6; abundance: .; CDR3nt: TGTGCCAGCAGCCGGATGAGGGGCTCTGGGGCCAACGTCCTGACTTTC; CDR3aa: CASSRMRGSGANVLTF
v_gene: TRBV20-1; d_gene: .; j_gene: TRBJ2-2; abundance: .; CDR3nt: TGCAGTGCGAGGACAGTCCCGAACACCGGGGAGCTGTTTTTT; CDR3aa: CSARTVPNTGELFF
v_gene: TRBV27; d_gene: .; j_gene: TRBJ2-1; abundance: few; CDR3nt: TGTGCCAGCAGTGAGTCCCTCGATGAGCAGTTCTTC; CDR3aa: CASSESLDEQFF
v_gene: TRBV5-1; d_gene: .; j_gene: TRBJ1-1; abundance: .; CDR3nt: TGCGCCAGCAGCTTGGATCCGGGGGCGGCTATGAACACTGAAGCTTTCTTT; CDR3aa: CASSLDPGAAMNTEAFF
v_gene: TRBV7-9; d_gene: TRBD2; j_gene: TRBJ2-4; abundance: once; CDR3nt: TGTGCCAGCAGCTTAGCCGGGACTAGCGGGAATACGGAGTACTTC; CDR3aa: CASSLAGTSGNTEYF
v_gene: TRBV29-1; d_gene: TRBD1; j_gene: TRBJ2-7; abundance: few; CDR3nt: TGCAGCGTTGTAGGACAGGGGGTCTACGAGCAGTACTTC; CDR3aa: CSVVGQGVYEQYF
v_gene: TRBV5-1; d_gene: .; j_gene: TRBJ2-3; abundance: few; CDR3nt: TGCGCCAGCAGCTTGGCGGGGGACCCCGGAGATACGCAGTATTTT; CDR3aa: CASSLAGDPGDTQYF
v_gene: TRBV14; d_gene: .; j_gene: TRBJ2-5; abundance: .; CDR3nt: TGTGCCAGCAGCCACTCGGTCCTGTACCAAGAGACCCAGTACTTC; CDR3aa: CASSHSVLYQETQYF
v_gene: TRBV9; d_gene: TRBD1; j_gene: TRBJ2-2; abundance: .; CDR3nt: TGTGCCAGCAGCGCAAGACAGGGGGCCACCGGGGAGCTTTTTTTT; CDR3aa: CASSARQGATGELFF
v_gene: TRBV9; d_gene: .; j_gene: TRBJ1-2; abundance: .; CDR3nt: TGTGCCAGCAGCGTAGACCCCATTCAGGGCTACACCTTC; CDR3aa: CASSVDPIQGYTF
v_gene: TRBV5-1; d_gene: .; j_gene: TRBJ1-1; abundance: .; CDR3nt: TGCGCCAGCAGCTCGCACAGTAGAGTGAACACTGAAGCTTTCTTT; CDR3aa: CASSSHSRVNTEAFF
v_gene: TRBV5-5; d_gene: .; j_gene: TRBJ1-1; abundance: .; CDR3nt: TGTGCCAGCAGCTTGCACAGTGGCACTGAAGCTTTCTTT; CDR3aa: CASSLHSGTEAFF
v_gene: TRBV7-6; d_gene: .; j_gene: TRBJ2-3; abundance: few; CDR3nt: TGTGCCAGCAGCTTAGGTTACAGCAAAATCGCGTCGCAGTATTTT; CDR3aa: CASSLGYSKIASQYF
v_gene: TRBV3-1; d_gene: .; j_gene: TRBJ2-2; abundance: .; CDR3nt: TGTGCCAGCAGCCAAGATCCGATACGCAGGGGAGGCACCGGGGAGCTGTTTTTT; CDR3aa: CASSQDPIRRGGTGELFF
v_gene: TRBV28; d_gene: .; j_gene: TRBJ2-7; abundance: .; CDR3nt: TGTGCCAGCTACCAGGCCCACGAGCAGTACTTC; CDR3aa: CASYQAHEQYF
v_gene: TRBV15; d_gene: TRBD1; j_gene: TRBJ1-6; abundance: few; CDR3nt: TGTGCCACCAGAAGGGGGACAGGGGTTAATTCACCCCTCCACTTT; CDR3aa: CATRRGTGVNSPLHF
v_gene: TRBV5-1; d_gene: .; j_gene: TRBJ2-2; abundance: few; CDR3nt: TGCGCCAGCAGCTTGACGAACGGAGTGAACACCGGGGAGCTGTTTTTT; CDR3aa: CASSLTNGVNTGELFF
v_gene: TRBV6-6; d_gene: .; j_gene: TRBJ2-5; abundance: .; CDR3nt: TGTGCCAGCAGTGACCACAGGGAAGAGACCCAGTACTTC; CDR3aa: CASSDHREETQYF
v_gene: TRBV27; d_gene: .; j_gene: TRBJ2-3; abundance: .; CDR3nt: TGTGCCAGCAGTCCGAGTCGACAGGCTGCAGATACGCAGTATTTT; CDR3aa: CASSPSRQAADTQYF
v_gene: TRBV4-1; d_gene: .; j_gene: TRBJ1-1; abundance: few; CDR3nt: TGCGCCAGCAGCCAAGTTCGGGCGAACACTGAAGCTTTCTTT; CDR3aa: CASSQVRANTEAFF
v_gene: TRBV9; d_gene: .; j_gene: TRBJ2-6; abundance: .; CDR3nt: TGTGCATCCGAATCCGGGAACTCTGGGGCCAACGTCCTGACTTTC; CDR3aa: CASESGNSGANVLTF
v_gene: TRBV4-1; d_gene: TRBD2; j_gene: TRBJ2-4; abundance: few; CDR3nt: TGCGCCAGCAGCCAGGAACCTAGCGGGGGAAGCATTCAGTACTTC; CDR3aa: CASSQEPSGGSIQYF
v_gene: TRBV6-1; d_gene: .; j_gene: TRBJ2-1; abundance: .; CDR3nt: TGTGCCAGCAGTCAAGCCGGTTTAGGCAATGAGCAGTTCTTC; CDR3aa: CASSQAGLGNEQFF
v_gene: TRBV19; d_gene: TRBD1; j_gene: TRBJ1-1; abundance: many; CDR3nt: TGTGCCAGTTCGACAGGGTTCACTGAAGCTTTCTTT; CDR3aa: CASSTGFTEAFF
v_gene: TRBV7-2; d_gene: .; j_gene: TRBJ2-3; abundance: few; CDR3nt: TGTGCCAGCAGCTTAGCGGCAGTCCATACACTTGCCACAGATACGCAGTATTTT; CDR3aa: CASSLAAVHTLATDTQYF